The 14 T cell receptor beta chains given below trace back to one sample, sequenced in a study of T-cell reconstitution after alpha-beta-depleted transplantation in children (dated by TCRdb to about 2016). Library preparation was by PCR. The sequencer listed for this sample is Illumina HiSeq 2500. To normalize quantification of the TCRbeta repertoire, the TCR libraries were built with molecular barcoding that relied on unique molecular identifiers. The public sequencing data were trimmed at Q25 with fastp and processed into clonotypes with MiXCR by TCRdb, which kept only in-frame beta chains. Entries are consolidated by CDR3 protein sequence, retaining the most common genes and DNA. This sample lists about 610,000 distinct CDR3 sequences; roughly a tenth were detected once. 3.5% to 5% of the sample lies in the top ten. Sequenced here: PBMCs from the stem cell graft donor, sampled from the stem cell graft. All receptors come from a human donor who donated a stem cell graft to a child with acute myeloid leukemia.

This clonotype was seen repeatedly, ten times or more. The chain recombines TRBV29-1 with TRBJ2-7, with D possibly TRBD1 on 6 matching bases. The CDR3 runs to 12 residues. Looked up from germline, CDR1 is SQVTM and CDR2 is ANQGSEA. V gave up 7 bases and J gave up 4 bases, with 14 bases separating them. DNA for the CDR3: TGCAGCGCTCGGGACACCCGATACGAGCAGTACTTC. The encoded protein is CSARDTRYEQYF.

This clonotype was recorded many times. The chain carries TRBV6-5 and TRBJ1-5; D is undetermined. The CDR3 contains 14 residues. The V gene's germline CDR1 is MNHEY and CDR2 SVGAGI. V lost 4 bases, J lost 4 bases, and 11 bases lay in between. The chain's CDR3 is CASSSDALNQPQHF. CDR3 nucleotides: TGTGCCAGCAGTTCGGACGCGTTGAATCAGCCCCAGCATTTT.

The sample holds a few counts of this clonotype. The rearrangement uses TRBV12-3 or TRBV12-4 and TRBJ2-5; D uncertain. CDR3 size: 12 residues. V was pared by 3 bases and J by 4 bases, with 6 bases between. CDR3 residues: CASSLHGETQYF. CDR3 nucleotides: TGTGCCAGCAGTTTGCATGGAGAGACCCAGTACTTC.

The sample holds many counts of this clonotype. The genes are TRBV6-1 and TRBJ2-7; D is undetermined. This CDR3 is 15 amino acids long. V lost 6 bases, J lost 6 bases, and 21 bases lay in between. Germline lookup yields CDR1 MNHNS and CDR2 SASEGT. In DNA, the CDR3 is TGTGCCAGCAGCCCTTCTAGTAATCTCTTCAGCGAGCAGTACTTC. Protein product: CASSPSSNLFSEQYF.

This chain joins TRBV12-3 or TRBV12-4 and TRBJ2-7, with TRBD1 identical over 8 bases. The CDR3 is 15 amino acids. V shed 6 bases and J 6 bases; nucleotides not matched to a gene: 13. CDR3 protein: CASRPGGQVSGEQYF. In DNA form, the CDR3 reads TGTGCCAGCAGACCTGGGGGACAGGTTTCCGGCGAGCAGTACTTC.

The chain uses TRBV11-2 and TRBJ2-1, with 9 bases matching TRBD2. After removal of 4 bases from V and 5 bases from J, the junction contained 6 bases not matched to a gene. Germline lookup yields CDR1 SGHAT and CDR2 FQNNGV. CDR3 size: 15 residues. The CDR3 bases are TGTGCCAGCAGCTACGGGACTAGCCGCGACAATGAGCAGTTCTTC. This codes for CASSYGTSRDNEQFF.

This clonotype was seen at least ten times. The gene calls are TRBV20-1 and TRBJ1-2; D perhaps matches TRBD1 (5 bases). Trimming left V 1 base short and J 8 bases short, with 20 bases between. This CDR3 is 15 amino acids long. Germline assignment: CDR1 DFQATT and CDR2 SNEGSKA (reference sequence). The CDR3 region has the DNA TGCAGTGCTAGAGGATGGAAGGGCCGAGGGGAAGGCTACACCTTC. Translated, it gives CSARGWKGRGEGYTF.

This clonotype appeared a few times. This chain uses TRBV12-3 or TRBV12-4 with TRBJ2-2; D possibly corresponds to TRBD2 (6 bases). The CDR3 is 13 amino acids. V was cut by 4 bases and J by 5 bases, with 8 bases left in between. The CDR3 here is CASSSGTTGELFF. Here the CDR3 DNA reads TGTGCCAGCAGTTCCGGGACTACCGGGGAGCTGTTTTTT.

This clonotype has a count of ten or more. The chain combines TRBV6-2 or TRBV6-3 with TRBJ2-3, with 7 bases lining up with TRBD2. The CDR3 spans 18 residues. With V trimmed by 6 bases and J by 0 bases, 15 bases remained unmatched. Germline lookup yields CDR1 MNHEY and CDR2 SVGEGT. The CDR3 here is CASSPFGGRPASTDTQYF. The CDR3 DNA reads TGTGCCAGCAGCCCATTCGGGGGGAGACCTGCTAGCACAGATACGCAGTATTTT.

This clonotype showed up just a few times. J is TRBJ2-5 and V is TRBV5-1; 7 positions agree with TRBD2. The length of the CDR3 is 16 residues. Germline V CDR1 and CDR2: SGHRS, YFSETQ. The J segment lost 5 bases and the V segment lost 3 bases, leaving 13 bases of the junction unmatched. CDR3 residues: CASSYTFGTNGETQYF. For the CDR3, the DNA is TGCGCCAGCAGCTATACTTTCGGGACTAACGGGGAGACCCAGTACTTC.

This clonotype was seen many times. V gene TRBV20-1 combines with J gene TRBJ2-7, with D perhaps TRBD1 (6 bases). The ends were cut back, 3 bases at V and 3 bases at J, with 12 bases in the middle. The V gene's germline CDR1 is DFQATT and CDR2 SNEGSKA (reference sequence). The length of the CDR3 is 13 residues. CDR3 nucleotides: TGCAGTGCTAGCACGGGACAATTCTACGAGCAGTACTTC. It encodes CSASTGQFYEQYF.

This clonotype was picked up a small number of times. The rearrangement links TRBV4-3 to TRBJ2-2, with D possibly TRBD2 on 6 matching bases. This CDR3 has 18 residues. Germline V gene data show CDR1 as LGHNA and CDR2 as YSLEER. V lost 0 bases to trimming and J lost 6 bases, with 20 bases between them. CDR3 in amino acids: CASSQDPSVTGWAGELFF. CDR3 in DNA: TGCGCCAGCAGCCAAGATCCTAGCGTTACGGGATGGGCCGGGGAGCTGTTTTTT.

On this clonotype: This CDR3 is missing its conserved last phenylalanine or tryptophan, likely due to a read error. The chain combines TRBV5-4 with TRBJ1-1; 8 nucleotides agree with TRBD1. There are 14 residues in the CDR3. After removal of 1 base from V and 5 bases from J, the junction contained 4 bases not matched to a gene. From germline, CDR1 is SGHNT and CDR2 YYREEE (reference sequence). CDR3 bases: TGTGCCAGCAGCTTGTTCAGGGGGCAAACTGAAGCTTTCTCT. Its translation: CASSLFRGQTEAFS.

The chain links TRBV27 to TRBJ1-4, with no clear D. Trimming took 5 bases from V and 1 from J, leaving 11 bases between them. The CDR3 is 15 residues long. Germline CDR1 MNHEY, CDR2 SMNVEV (reference sequence). CDR3 protein: CASSPYPETNEKLFF. The CDR3 nucleotides read TGTGCCAGCAGTCCTTACCCAGAAACTAATGAAAAACTGTTTTTT.